This is a list of T cell receptor beta chains from one sample in a study of T cells in Graves' hyperthyroidism and ophthalmopathy. MiXCR, run by TCRdb on the multiplex PCR reads, gives a single entry per CDR3 protein. This sample has about 180,000 distinct CDR3 sequences, with 17% found just once. Sequencing input: blood. The source is a woman aged 50 to 60 with Graves' hyperthyroidism. The CDR3 runs from the conserved cysteine through the conserved F or W. D genes are given only for firm matches. Part of the rows lack a size; the others show once, few, many or a class for expanded clones.

J gene: TRBJ2-1
D gene: .
CDR3 length: 11
clone size: many
V gene: TRBV28
CDR3 DNA: TGTGCCAGCAGCCCTCTAAATGAGCAGTTCTTC
CDR3 protein: CASSPLNEQFF

J gene: TRBJ1-2
D gene: .
CDR3 length: 12
clone size: many
V gene: TRBV28
CDR3 DNA: TGTGCCAGCAGTTTTTACAACTATGGCTACACCTTC
CDR3 protein: CASSFYNYGYTF

J gene: TRBJ2-5
D gene: TRBD2
CDR3 length: 18
clone size: few
V gene: TRBV3-1
CDR3 DNA: TGTGCCAGCAGCCAAGATCTGGGAGCGGGGGGCCAGGGAGAGACCCAGTACTTC
CDR3 protein: CASSQDLGAGGQGETQYF

J gene: TRBJ1-4
D gene: .
CDR3 length: 14
clone size: .
V gene: TRBV4-1
CDR3 DNA: TGCGCCAGCAGCCAAGACAGGGGCGGTGAAAAACTGTTTTTT
CDR3 protein: CASSQDRGGEKLFF

J gene: TRBJ1-3
D gene: .
CDR3 length: 14
clone size: many
V gene: TRBV7-9
CDR3 DNA: TGTGCCAGCAGCCAGATGAACTCTGGAAACACCATATATTTT
CDR3 protein: CASSQMNSGNTIYF

J gene: TRBJ2-7
D gene: .
CDR3 length: 15
clone size: many
V gene: TRBV7-9
CDR3 DNA: TGTGCCAGCAGCTCCATGACGGGGGGCCCCTACGAGCAGTACTTC
CDR3 protein: CASSSMTGGPYEQYF

J gene: TRBJ2-2
D gene: .
CDR3 length: 16
clone size: many
V gene: TRBV9
CDR3 DNA: TGTGCCAGCAGCGTAGGATTTAGCCTTCACACCGGGGAGCTGTTTTTT
CDR3 protein: CASSVGFSLHTGELFF

J gene: TRBJ2-1
D gene: .
CDR3 length: 15
clone size: many
V gene: TRBV20-1
CDR3 DNA: TGCAGTGCTAGAGACCGGGATAGGCCCTACAATGAGCAGTTCTTC
CDR3 protein: CSARDRDRPYNEQFF

J gene: TRBJ1-5
D gene: .
CDR3 length: 14
clone size: many
V gene: TRBV15
CDR3 DNA: TGTGCCACCAGCAGAGTGGTTCTGAGTCAGCCCCAGCATTTT
CDR3 protein: CATSRVVLSQPQHF

J gene: TRBJ1-2
D gene: .
CDR3 length: 15
clone size: few
V gene: TRBV19
CDR3 DNA: TGTGCCAGTACTTCAATGGGTGGCCAGGGGTATGGCTACACCTTC
CDR3 protein: CASTSMGGQGYGYTF

J gene: TRBJ1-6
D gene: TRBD1
CDR3 length: 16
clone size: .
V gene: TRBV18
CDR3 DNA: TGTGCCAGCTCACCTGGGCAGGGGGCTTTGAATTCACCCCTCCACTTT
CDR3 protein: CASSPGQGALNSPLHF

J gene: TRBJ1-2
D gene: .
CDR3 length: 13
clone size: .
V gene: TRBV5-6
CDR3 DNA: TGTGCCAGCAGCATAGGGGGTGACTATGGCTACACCTTC
CDR3 protein: CASSIGGDYGYTF

J gene: TRBJ1-5
D gene: TRBD1
CDR3 length: 15
clone size: few
V gene: TRBV20-1
CDR3 DNA: TGCAGTGCTGGCCTTAGGACAGGGCTCAATCAGCCCCAGCATTTT
CDR3 protein: CSAGLRTGLNQPQHF

J gene: TRBJ2-5
D gene: TRBD2
CDR3 length: 16
clone size: many
V gene: TRBV2
CDR3 DNA: TGTGCCAGCAGCTCGACTAGCGGGGGGGCACAAGAGACCCAGTACTTC
CDR3 protein: CASSSTSGGAQETQYF

J gene: TRBJ1-4
D gene: .
CDR3 length: 12
clone size: many
V gene: TRBV6-1
CDR3 DNA: TGTGCCAGCAGTGCAACTAATGAAAAACTGTTTTTT
CDR3 protein: CASSATNEKLFF

J gene: TRBJ2-1
D gene: TRBD2
CDR3 length: 17
clone size: .
V gene: TRBV6-1
CDR3 DNA: TGTGCCAGCAGTGAACCACTCCTAGCGGGGACCTACAATGAGCAGTTCTTC
CDR3 protein: CASSEPLLAGTYNEQFF

J gene: TRBJ1-1
D gene: .
CDR3 length: 14
clone size: .
V gene: TRBV5-1
CDR3 DNA: TGCGCCAGCAGAGTCGGGGGGACTTACACTGAAGCTTTCTTT
CDR3 protein: CASRVGGTYTEAFF

J gene: TRBJ2-7
D gene: TRBD1
CDR3 length: 15
clone size: few
V gene: TRBV5-1
CDR3 DNA: TGCGCCAGCAGCTCCCGACCGGGACAGGGATCCGAGCAGTACTTC
CDR3 protein: CASSSRPGQGSEQYF

J gene: TRBJ2-1
D gene: TRBD1
CDR3 length: 13
clone size: many
V gene: TRBV28
CDR3 DNA: TGTGCCAGCGGATACAGGGGGTTGCATGAGCAGTTCTTC
CDR3 protein: CASGYRGLHEQFF

J gene: TRBJ1-1
D gene: TRBD1
CDR3 length: 12
clone size: many
V gene: TRBV6-1
CDR3 DNA: TGTGCCAGCAGTCATACAACAGGGGAGGCTTTCTTT
CDR3 protein: CASSHTTGEAFF

J gene: TRBJ1-5
D gene: TRBD1
CDR3 length: 16
clone size: few
V gene: TRBV18
CDR3 DNA: TGTGCCAGCTCACAACAGACAGGGGGAATTGGTCAGCCCCAGCATTTT
CDR3 protein: CASSQQTGGIGQPQHF

J gene: TRBJ2-7
D gene: TRBD1
CDR3 length: 14
clone size: many
V gene: TRBV28
CDR3 DNA: TGTGCCAGCAGCCTCGGACAGGGAGCCTACGAGCAGTACTTC
CDR3 protein: CASSLGQGAYEQYF

J gene: TRBJ2-5
D gene: .
CDR3 length: 17
clone size: many
V gene: TRBV7-9
CDR3 DNA: TGTGCCAGCAGCCTCTTCCTGGGACCCCCCGCGGGGGAGACCCAGTACTTC
CDR3 protein: CASSLFLGPPAGETQYF

J gene: TRBJ2-7
D gene: TRBD2
CDR3 length: 13
clone size: many
V gene: TRBV3-1
CDR3 DNA: TGTGCCAGCAGCCGCGGACTAGCGGTCGAGCAGTACTTC
CDR3 protein: CASSRGLAVEQYF

J gene: TRBJ2-2
D gene: .
CDR3 length: 17
clone size: many
V gene: TRBV12-3/TRBV12-4
CDR3 DNA: TGTGCCAGCAGTTTAGGTCCCCGGACGGCGAACACCGGGGAGCTGTTTTTT
CDR3 protein: CASSLGPRTANTGELFF

J gene: TRBJ1-2
D gene: .
CDR3 length: 13
clone size: .
V gene: TRBV7-2
CDR3 DNA: TGTGCCAGCAGCCCCTGGGCAGGGAGCGGCTACACCTTC
CDR3 protein: CASSPWAGSGYTF

J gene: TRBJ1-3
D gene: .
CDR3 length: 13
clone size: many
V gene: TRBV7-8
CDR3 DNA: TGTGCCAGCAGCCCTCGAGCGGTAGGCACCATATATTTT
CDR3 protein: CASSPRAVGTIYF

J gene: TRBJ2-2
D gene: TRBD1
CDR3 length: 13
clone size: many
V gene: TRBV7-9
CDR3 DNA: TGCGCAACAGGGACAGGACATACCGGGGAGCTGTTTTTT
CDR3 protein: CATGTGHTGELFF

J gene: TRBJ1-3
D gene: .
CDR3 length: 15
clone size: few
V gene: TRBV6-5
CDR3 DNA: TGTGCCAGCAGTTACAAAGGGGCAACTGGAAACACCATATATTTT
CDR3 protein: CASSYKGATGNTIYF

J gene: TRBJ2-7
D gene: .
CDR3 length: 14
clone size: many
V gene: TRBV20-1
CDR3 DNA: TGCAGTGCTAGATGGCACCGACAGCCGTACTCGCAGTACTTC
CDR3 protein: CSARWHRQPYSQYF

J gene: TRBJ2-7
D gene: TRBD1
CDR3 length: 15
clone size: .
V gene: TRBV7-2
CDR3 DNA: TGTGCCAGCAGCTTTTTCGGGACAGGGGAGTACGAGCAGTACTTC
CDR3 protein: CASSFFGTGEYEQYF

J gene: TRBJ1-2
D gene: TRBD1
CDR3 length: 14
clone size: many
V gene: TRBV24-1
CDR3 DNA: TGTGCCACCAGTGACTCGACAGGGGGCGTCGGCTACACCTTC
CDR3 protein: CATSDSTGGVGYTF

J gene: TRBJ2-3
D gene: TRBD1
CDR3 length: 16
clone size: once
V gene: TRBV7-9
CDR3 DNA: TGTGCCAGCAGCTTATTGGGGCAGGGGGCCGCAGATACGCAGTATTTT
CDR3 protein: CASSLLGQGAADTQYF

J gene: TRBJ2-1
D gene: TRBD2
CDR3 length: 13
clone size: many
V gene: TRBV6-2/TRBV6-3
CDR3 DNA: TGTGCCAGCAGTGGACTAGCGGCTAATGAGCAGTTCTTC
CDR3 protein: CASSGLAANEQFF

J gene: TRBJ2-1
D gene: TRBD1
CDR3 length: 15
clone size: many
V gene: TRBV9
CDR3 DNA: TGTGCCAGCAGCGGACAGGGCGAAGGATACAATGAGCAGTTCTTC
CDR3 protein: CASSGQGEGYNEQFF

J gene: TRBJ1-5
D gene: .
CDR3 length: 12
clone size: many
V gene: TRBV28
CDR3 DNA: TGTGCCAGCAGGGGCCAGAATCAGCCCCAGCATTTT
CDR3 protein: CASRGQNQPQHF

J gene: TRBJ1-6
D gene: .
CDR3 length: 13
clone size: many
V gene: TRBV6-1
CDR3 DNA: TGTGCCAGCAGAAGCTCCTATAATTCACCCCTCCACTTT
CDR3 protein: CASRSSYNSPLHF

J gene: TRBJ2-4
D gene: TRBD1
CDR3 length: 17
clone size: many
V gene: TRBV7-6
CDR3 DNA: TGTGCCAGCAGCCCAGGACAGGGGTCTGTAGCCAAAAACATTCAGTACTTC
CDR3 protein: CASSPGQGSVAKNIQYF

J gene: TRBJ2-5
D gene: .
CDR3 length: 13
clone size: few
V gene: TRBV5-1
CDR3 DNA: TGCGCCAGCAGCCTCAGGGTCCAAGAGACCCAGTACTTC
CDR3 protein: CASSLRVQETQYF

J gene: TRBJ1-5
D gene: .
CDR3 length: 14
clone size: once
V gene: TRBV28
CDR3 DNA: TGTGCCAGCGAGGAAACGGCCAGCAATCAGCCCCAGCATTTT
CDR3 protein: CASEETASNQPQHF

J gene: TRBJ2-5
D gene: .
CDR3 length: 16
clone size: many
V gene: TRBV5-1
CDR3 DNA: TGCGCCAGCAGCTTGTCGGGGGCAACTTACCAAGAGACCCAGTACTTC
CDR3 protein: CASSLSGATYQETQYF

J gene: TRBJ2-2
D gene: .
CDR3 length: 15
clone size: .
V gene: TRBV12-3/TRBV12-4
CDR3 DNA: TGTGCCAGCCTCCCCATTCCCTTGAACACCGGGGAGCTGTTTTTT
CDR3 protein: CASLPIPLNTGELFF

J gene: TRBJ2-2
D gene: .
CDR3 length: 14
clone size: .
V gene: TRBV19
CDR3 DNA: TGTGCCAGTAGTATGTACGGTGACACCGGGGAGCTGTTTTTT
CDR3 protein: CASSMYGDTGELFF

J gene: TRBJ2-1
D gene: TRBD2
CDR3 length: 15
clone size: many
V gene: TRBV5-6
CDR3 DNA: TGTGCCAGCAGCCGCCGGACTAGCGGACCCAATGAGCAGTTCTTC
CDR3 protein: CASSRRTSGPNEQFF

J gene: TRBJ2-7
D gene: .
CDR3 length: 15
clone size: .
V gene: TRBV11-2
CDR3 DNA: TGTGCCAGCAGCTTAGATCCCCAGCCCGCCTACGAGCAGTACTTC
CDR3 protein: CASSLDPQPAYEQYF

J gene: TRBJ1-4
D gene: .
CDR3 length: 15
clone size: few
V gene: TRBV19
CDR3 DNA: TGTGCCAGTAGGTTTGGACAGACCGTGAATGAAAAACTGTTTTTT
CDR3 protein: CASRFGQTVNEKLFF

J gene: TRBJ2-2
D gene: .
CDR3 length: 14
clone size: many
V gene: TRBV10-3
CDR3 DNA: TGTGCCGCAAGAGCGGATCTAAACACCGGGGAGCTGTTTTTT
CDR3 protein: CAARADLNTGELFF

J gene: TRBJ1-5
D gene: .
CDR3 length: 14
clone size: many
V gene: TRBV5-6
CDR3 DNA: TGTGCCAGCAGCTTGTTAGGGAGGGGTCAGCCCCAGCATTTT
CDR3 protein: CASSLLGRGQPQHF

J gene: TRBJ1-1
D gene: TRBD1
CDR3 length: 14
clone size: many
V gene: TRBV6-1
CDR3 DNA: TGTGCCAGCACGTGGGACAGGGGGACCACTGAAGCTTTCTTT
CDR3 protein: CASTWDRGTTEAFF

J gene: TRBJ2-5
D gene: .
CDR3 length: 18
clone size: many
V gene: TRBV11-2
CDR3 DNA: TGTGCCAGCAGCTTAGTTTTCGGCTCGGATCTACACCAAGAGACCCAGTACTTC
CDR3 protein: CASSLVFGSDLHQETQYF

J gene: TRBJ2-1
D gene: .
CDR3 length: 13
clone size: many
V gene: TRBV7-9
CDR3 DNA: TGTGCCAGCAGCTTGGGGACTCCAAATGAGCAGTTCTTC
CDR3 protein: CASSLGTPNEQFF

J gene: TRBJ2-1
D gene: .
CDR3 length: 15
clone size: many
V gene: TRBV10-3
CDR3 DNA: TGTGCCATCGGGCCCCACGGGCTAGGGGCTAATGAGCAGTTCTTC
CDR3 protein: CAIGPHGLGANEQFF

J gene: TRBJ1-2
D gene: .
CDR3 length: 13
clone size: many
V gene: TRBV12-3/TRBV12-4
CDR3 DNA: TGTGCCAGCAGTTTATCAGGGGCGCTTGGCTACACCTTC
CDR3 protein: CASSLSGALGYTF

J gene: TRBJ2-7
D gene: TRBD1
CDR3 length: 15
clone size: many
V gene: TRBV25-1
CDR3 DNA: TGTGCCAGCAGTGAAGGGGGGACAGGGGGCTACGAGCAGTACTTC
CDR3 protein: CASSEGGTGGYEQYF

J gene: TRBJ2-7
D gene: TRBD1
CDR3 length: 17
clone size: .
V gene: TRBV7-6
CDR3 DNA: TGTGCCAGCAGCTTAGCCAGCGGGACAGGGTTAACATACGAGCAGTACTTC
CDR3 protein: CASSLASGTGLTYEQYF

J gene: TRBJ2-3
D gene: .
CDR3 length: 15
clone size: many
V gene: TRBV11-2
CDR3 DNA: TGTGCCAGCAGCAGCGGACAACTGGGACTCGATACGCAGTATTTT
CDR3 protein: CASSSGQLGLDTQYF

J gene: TRBJ2-7
D gene: .
CDR3 length: 16
clone size: many
V gene: TRBV6-2/TRBV6-3
CDR3 DNA: TGTGCCAGCAGTTACTCGAGGGCAGGGATGTCCTACGAGCAGTACTTC
CDR3 protein: CASSYSRAGMSYEQYF